The 22 T cell receptor beta chains in this list originate from one sample, sequenced in a study of early T cells in non-severe SARS-CoV-2 infection. Via MiXCR, TCRdb re-called the 5' RACE reads, giving one row per CDR3 protein. The sample records some 89,000 distinct CDR3 sequences, roughly 11% being singletons. The sequences come from whole blood, collected at baseline. These receptors were taken from an adult who was a healthcare worker with PCR-confirmed SARS-CoV-2 infection or an uninfected control (not recorded which).

The table lists this clonotype with many counts. The J gene is TRBJ1-5, the V gene TRBV11-2; D is perhaps TRBD1 (5 bases). CDR3 length: 14 residues. Germline values: CDR1 SGHAT, CDR2 FQNNGV. V was pared by 0 bases and J by 5 bases, with 8 bases between. The DNA of the CDR3 is TGTGCCAGCAGCTTAGAGCGAGGGGATCAGCCCCAGCATTTT. The encoded protein is CASSLERGDQPQHF.

This clonotype has a count of ten or more. This chain links TRBV29-1 with TRBJ2-7; 8 positions agree with TRBD1. Germline V lookup: CDR1 SQVTM, CDR2 ANQGSEA. The CDR3 runs 11 residues. After removal of 7 bases from V and 6 bases from J, the junction contained 5 bases not matched to a gene. The CDR3 bases are TGCAGCGGGGGACAGGCCGCCGAGCAGTACTTC. Its protein product is CSGGQAAEQYF.

This clonotype was counted only a few times. The chain couples TRBV29-1 to TRBJ1-2; no clear D. CDR3 length: 14 amino acids. Germline V lookup: CDR1 SQVTM, CDR2 ANQGSEA. V was shortened by 0 bases and J by 1 base, with 9 bases between the two germline ends. The DNA of the CDR3 is TGCAGCGTTGAAGACCCCGAACTTAACTATGGCTACACCTTC. Translating gives CSVEDPELNYGYTF. The whole variable domain, remainder taken from reference TRBV29-1 and TRBJ1-2, is SAVISQKPSRDICQRGTSLTIQCQVDSQVTMMFWYRQQPGQSLTLIATANQGSEATYESGFVIDKFPISRPNLTFSTLTVSNMSPEDSSIYLCSVEDPELNYGYTFGSGTRLTVV.

This chain joins TRBV7-2 and TRBJ1-1, with D perhaps matching TRBD1 (6 bases). Trimming shortened V by 5 bases and J by 4 bases, and 17 bases separated the two germline ends. The CDR3 totals 15 residues. Germline CDR1 SGHTA, CDR2 FQGNSA. The DNA for the CDR3 is TGTGCCAGCAGCCCCGAGGGGGGACGGGGCACTGAAGCTTTCTTT. This gives the protein CASSPEGGRGTEAFF.

The chain has TRBV12-3 or TRBV12-4 and TRBJ2-7; 7 bases fit TRBD1. The V gene end was trimmed by 5 bases and the J gene end by 3 bases; junction bases not matched to a gene: 16. The length of the CDR3 is 17 residues. CDR3 amino acids: CASSTNRNPGQNYEQYF. CDR3 sequence (DNA): TGTGCCAGCAGTACAAATAGAAATCCGGGACAGAACTACGAGCAGTACTTC.

This clonotype was seen repeatedly, ten times or more. The junction differs from germline at one of its ends, possibly a read error. The chain couples TRBV10-3 to TRBJ2-7; possibly TRBD1 for D (5 bases). The CDR3 is 11 residues long. The V gene's germline CDR1 is ENHRY and CDR2 SYGVKD. This CDR3 is CAIGEGDEQYF. DNA of the CDR3: TGTGCCATCGGTGAAGGGGACGAGCAGTACTTC.

V and J are TRBV20-1 and TRBJ2-3; 11 bases align to TRBD2. Germline CDR1 is DFQATT and CDR2 is SNEGSKA (reference sequence). The CDR3 extends over 16 amino acids. V trimming: 4 bases; J trimming: 4 bases; junction bases outside the gene matches: 10. CDR3 loop: CSAISGGALVSDTQYF. The CDR3 DNA sequence: TGCAGTGCTATTAGCGGGGGGGCCCTCGTGTCAGATACGCAGTATTTT.

This clonotype was counted only a few times. The chain joins TRBV5-5 to TRBJ2-7; 12 bases align to TRBD2. CDR1 is SGHKS and CDR2 is YYEKEE in the germline V gene (reference sequence). With 2 bases clipped from V and 5 bases from J, the junction kept 8 bases outside the gene matches. This CDR3 has 16 amino acids. The CDR3 DNA is TGTGCCAGCAGCTTAACTAGCGGGAGGTTACCTAACGAGCAGTACTTC. This gives the protein CASSLTSGRLPNEQYF.

This clonotype was counted between two and nine times. The chain joins TRBV19 to TRBJ2-1; 8 positions match TRBD1. The CDR3 totals 14 residues. In germline, CDR1 is LNHDA, CDR2 SQIVND (reference sequence). The V and J ends lost 1 base and 8 bases, in that order; junction bases with no gene match: 4. The DNA for the CDR3 is TGTGCCAGTAGTATAGTGGCAGGGGGCGATGAGCAGTTCTTC. The encoded protein is CASSIVAGGDEQFF.

This clonotype was seen at least ten times. The V gene is TRBV20-1, the J gene TRBJ2-3, with 9 bases that match TRBD2. V trimming: 6 bases; J trimming: 2 bases; junction bases outside the gene matches: 6. The CDR3 spans 14 residues. Germline-derived CDR1 and CDR2 are DFQATT and SNEGSKA (reference sequence). The CDR3 is CSASSGRLTDTQYF. In nucleotides, the CDR3 is TGCAGTGCAAGTAGCGGGAGACTCACAGATACGCAGTATTTT.

This clonotype occurred many times. This chain uses TRBV7-2 with TRBJ1-5, with no clear D. The CDR3 is made up of 13 amino acids. With 1 base removed from V and 7 bases from J, the gap between germline ends came to 8 bases. Germline assignment: CDR1 SGHTA and CDR2 FQGNSA. The CDR3: CASSLGLEQPQHF. As DNA, the CDR3 is TGTGCCAGCAGCTTAGGATTAGAGCAGCCCCAGCATTTT.

This chain links TRBV6-1 with TRBJ2-3; a weak D match, TRBD2 (6 bases). Looked up from germline, CDR1 is MNHNS and CDR2 is SASEGT. Deletions cut 8 bases from V and 0 bases from J, with 9 bases between. CDR3 length equals 13 residues. The CDR3 loop is CASYRESTDTQYF. The CDR3 region has the DNA TGTGCCAGCTACCGGGAGAGCACAGATACGCAGTATTTT.

V is TRBV7-3 and J is TRBJ2-1; 7 nucleotides agree with TRBD2. Germline V gene data show CDR1 as SGHTA and CDR2 as FQGTGA. The trim removed 2 bases at V and 3 bases at J, leaving 7 bases unmatched. The CDR3 contains 16 residues. Here the CDR3 reads CASSLVGGSGYNEQFF. The CDR3, as DNA: TGTGCCAGCAGCTTAGTCGGCGGGAGCGGCTACAATGAGCAGTTCTTC.

This clonotype was seen repeatedly, ten times or more. This sequence joins TRBV9 and TRBJ1-3; perhaps TRBD1 as D (5 bases). Trimming took off 4 bases at V and 3 bases at J, with 8 bases between the two ends. CDR3 length: 13 residues. Germline CDR1 is SGDLS and CDR2 is YYNGEE. CDR3 sequence reads: CASSLGDGNTIYF. The CDR3 DNA follows: TGTGCCAGCAGCCTAGGGGATGGAAACACCATATATTTT.

This clonotype was observed many times. A junction end diverges from the germline sequence, so it may reflect a read error. V and J are TRBV18 and TRBJ1-2, with TRBD1 identical over 8 bases. In germline, CDR1 is KGHSH, CDR2 LQKENI. This CDR3 region has 12 residues. The CDR3: CASSPGQGPSHF. The CDR3, as DNA: TGTGCCAGCTCACCAGGACAGGGACCCAGTCACTTC.

The sample holds a few counts of this clonotype. The J gene is TRBJ2-5, the V gene TRBV7-9, with a possible D match to TRBD2 (7 bases). Per the germline V gene, CDR1 is SEHNR and CDR2 is FQNEAQ (reference sequence). This CDR3 is built from 19 residues. The V and J ends lost 3 bases and 4 bases respectively, with 27 bases between them. For the CDR3, the DNA is TGTGCCAGCAGCTTTTCTCCTTACAGGGCCTCGGGGGGCCTAGAGACCCAGTACTTC. It translates to CASSFSPYRASGGLETQYF.

The chain links TRBV6-5 to TRBJ2-7, with D uncertain. V was cut by 5 bases and J by 12 bases, with 14 bases left in between. This CDR3 spans 11 amino acids. Germline V lookup: CDR1 MNHEY, CDR2 SVGAGI. The CDR3 loop is CASSDGSRPYF. In DNA, the CDR3 is TGTGCCAGCAGTGACGGCTCCCGTCCGTACTTC.

This chain links TRBV9 with TRBJ2-2, with D tentatively TRBD2 (6 bases). This CDR3 contains 14 residues. V was clipped by 7 bases and J by 0 bases, with 10 bases between them. The germline V gene has CDR1 SGDLS and CDR2 YYNGEE. CDR3 nucleotides: TGTGCCAGCCGCGGGGCCTCGAACACCGGGGAGCTGTTTTTT. Encoded protein: CASRGASNTGELFF.

The chain joins TRBV10-3 to TRBJ2-1; D remains unclear. Looked up from germline, CDR1 is ENHRY and CDR2 is SYGVKD. This CDR3 region has 17 residues. Trimming pared 0 bases from V and 0 bases from J, leaving 12 bases between. In nucleotides, the CDR3 is TGTGCCATCAGTGAGTCTTTAACCCGCAGCTCCTACAATGAGCAGTTCTTC. It specifies CAISESLTRSSYNEQFF.

The chain couples TRBV14 to TRBJ2-7; D is undetermined. The V end was cut by 4 bases, the J end by 3 bases, with 13 bases between. CDR3 length equals 14 residues. In germline, CDR1 is SGHDN, CDR2 FVKESK. The CDR3 sequence is CASSRIGRLYEQYF. In DNA, the CDR3 is TGTGCCAGCAGCCGCATCGGACGGCTCTACGAGCAGTACTTC.

This clonotype was detected once. The junction does not match germline at one end; this may be a read error. The CDR3 spells CAGSTGTPIYEQYF. DNA of the CDR3: TGCGCCGGCAGCACCGGGACACCAATCTACGAGCAGTACTTC. This rearrangement joins TRBV5-1 to TRBJ2-7; D is possibly TRBD1 (6 bases). This CDR3 is 14 amino acids long. The germline V gene has CDR1 SGHRS and CDR2 YFSETQ.

There are a few counts of this clonotype. V gene TRBV25-1 combines with J gene TRBJ1-4; 8 bases align to TRBD1. V trimming: 5 bases; J trimming: 10 bases; junction bases outside the gene matches: 9. The V gene's germline CDR1 is MGHDK and CDR2 SYGVNS. The CDR3 is 14 amino acids. CDR3 nucleotides: TGTGCCAGCAGTCCCGGCAGGGGGCGAGGAAAACTGTTTTTT. Amino acids: CASSPGRGRGKLFF. The variable domain in full, completed from reference TRBV25-1 and TRBJ1-4, reads EADIYQTPRYLVIGTGKKITLECSQTMGHDKMYWYQQDPGMELHLIHYSYGVNSTEKGDLSSESTVSRIRTEHFPLTLESARPSHTSQYLCASSPGRGRGKLFFGSGTQLSVL.